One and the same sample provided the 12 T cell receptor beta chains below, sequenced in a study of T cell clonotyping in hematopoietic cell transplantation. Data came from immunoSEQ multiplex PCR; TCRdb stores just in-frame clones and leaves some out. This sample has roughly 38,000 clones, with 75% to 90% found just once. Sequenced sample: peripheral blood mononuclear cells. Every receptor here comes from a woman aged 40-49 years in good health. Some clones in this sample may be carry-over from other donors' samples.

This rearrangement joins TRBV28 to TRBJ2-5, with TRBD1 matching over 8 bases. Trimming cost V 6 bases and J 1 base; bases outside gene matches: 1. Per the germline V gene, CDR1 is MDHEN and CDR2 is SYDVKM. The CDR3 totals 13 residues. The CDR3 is CASSRGLQETQYF. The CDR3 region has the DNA TGTGCCAGCAGCAGGGGGCTCCAAGAGACCCAGTACTTC.

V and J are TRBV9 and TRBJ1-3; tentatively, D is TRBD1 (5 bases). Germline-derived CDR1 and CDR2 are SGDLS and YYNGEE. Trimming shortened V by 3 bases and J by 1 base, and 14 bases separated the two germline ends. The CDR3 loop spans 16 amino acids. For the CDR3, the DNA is TGTGCCAGCAGCGGACTGGCAGGGTCTTCTGGAAACACCATATATTTT. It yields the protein CASSGLAGSSGNTIYF.

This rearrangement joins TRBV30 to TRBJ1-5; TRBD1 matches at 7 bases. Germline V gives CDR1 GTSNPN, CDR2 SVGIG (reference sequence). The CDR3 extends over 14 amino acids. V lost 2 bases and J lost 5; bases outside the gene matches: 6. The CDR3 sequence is CAWSIGTEDQPQHF. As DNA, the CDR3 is TGTGCCTGGAGTATTGGGACAGAAGATCAGCCCCAGCATTTT.

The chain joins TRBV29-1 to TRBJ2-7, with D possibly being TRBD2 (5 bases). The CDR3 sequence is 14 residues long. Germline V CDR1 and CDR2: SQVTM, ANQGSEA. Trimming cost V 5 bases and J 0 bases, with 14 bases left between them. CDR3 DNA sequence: TGCAGCGTTCGCCCGGACTTACTCTCCTACGAGCAGTACTTC. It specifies CSVRPDLLSYEQYF.

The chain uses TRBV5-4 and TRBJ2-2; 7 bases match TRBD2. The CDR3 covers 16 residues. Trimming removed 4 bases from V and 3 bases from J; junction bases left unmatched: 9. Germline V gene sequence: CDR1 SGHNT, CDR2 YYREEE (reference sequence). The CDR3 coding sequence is TGTGCCAGCAGCCCCCCCCCTAGCGGAGACACCGGGGAGCTGTTTTTT. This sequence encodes CASSPPPSGDTGELFF.

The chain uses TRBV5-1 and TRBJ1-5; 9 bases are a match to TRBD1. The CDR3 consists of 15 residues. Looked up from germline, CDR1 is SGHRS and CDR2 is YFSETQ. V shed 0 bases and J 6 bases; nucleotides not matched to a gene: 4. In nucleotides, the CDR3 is TGCGCCAGCAGCTTGGGGCCGGGACAGGGTCAGCCCCAGCATTTT. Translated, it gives CASSLGPGQGQPQHF.

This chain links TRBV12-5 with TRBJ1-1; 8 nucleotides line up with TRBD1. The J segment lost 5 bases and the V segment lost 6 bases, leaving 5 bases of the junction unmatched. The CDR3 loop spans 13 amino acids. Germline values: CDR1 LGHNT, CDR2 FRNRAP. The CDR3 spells CASGIRGRTEAFF. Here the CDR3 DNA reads TGTGCTAGTGGCATCAGGGGGCGGACTGAAGCTTTCTTT.

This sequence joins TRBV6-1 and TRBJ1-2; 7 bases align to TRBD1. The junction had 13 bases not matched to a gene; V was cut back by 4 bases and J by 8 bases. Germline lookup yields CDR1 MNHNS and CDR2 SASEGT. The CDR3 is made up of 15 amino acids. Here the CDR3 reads CASSGGTAQVWGYTF. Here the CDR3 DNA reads TGTGCCAGCAGTGGGGGGACAGCTCAGGTGTGGGGCTACACCTTC.

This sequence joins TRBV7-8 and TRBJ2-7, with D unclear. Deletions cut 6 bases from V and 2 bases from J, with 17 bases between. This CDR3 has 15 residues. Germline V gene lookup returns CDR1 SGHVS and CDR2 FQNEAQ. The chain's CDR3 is CASSRLRGQTYEQYF. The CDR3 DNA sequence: TGTGCCAGCAGTCGCCTTCGCGGCCAGACCTACGAGCAGTACTTC.

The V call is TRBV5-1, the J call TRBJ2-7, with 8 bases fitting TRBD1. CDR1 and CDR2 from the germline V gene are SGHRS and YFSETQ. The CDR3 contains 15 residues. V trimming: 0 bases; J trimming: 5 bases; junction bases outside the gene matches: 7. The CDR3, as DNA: TGCGCCAGCAGCTTGGAGCCTGGACAGGGCCACGAGCAGTACTTC. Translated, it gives CASSLEPGQGHEQYF.

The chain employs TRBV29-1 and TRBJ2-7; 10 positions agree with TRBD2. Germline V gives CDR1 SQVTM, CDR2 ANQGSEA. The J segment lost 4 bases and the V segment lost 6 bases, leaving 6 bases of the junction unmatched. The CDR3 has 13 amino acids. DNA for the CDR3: TGCAGCGTGCAAGCGGGAGGGCCGTACGAGCAGTACTTC. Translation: CSVQAGGPYEQYF.

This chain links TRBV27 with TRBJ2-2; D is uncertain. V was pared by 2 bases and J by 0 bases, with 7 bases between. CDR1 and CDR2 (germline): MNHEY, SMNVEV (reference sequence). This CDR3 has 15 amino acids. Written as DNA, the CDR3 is TGTGCCAGCAGTTTAGGGTGGACGAACACCGGGGAGCTGTTTTTT. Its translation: CASSLGWTNTGELFF.